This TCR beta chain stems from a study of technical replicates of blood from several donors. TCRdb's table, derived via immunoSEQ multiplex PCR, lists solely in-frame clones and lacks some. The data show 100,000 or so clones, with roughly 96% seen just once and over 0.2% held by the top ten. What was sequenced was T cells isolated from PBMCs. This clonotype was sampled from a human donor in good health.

The CDR3 DNA reads as TGTGCCAGCAGCCTAGATACCAATGAGCAGTTCTTC. Amino acid sequence: CASSLDTNEQFF. This chain links TRBV28 with TRBJ2-1; D is unclear. CDR1 is MDHEN, CDR2 SYDVKM, per germline. V lost 6 bases and J lost 6, with 9 bases in between. The CDR3 contains 12 residues. The full variable domain, in which reference TRBV28 and TRBJ2-1 provide the parts outside the CDR3, is DVKVTQSSRYLVKRTGEKVFLECVQDMDHENMFWYRQDPGLGLRLIYFSYDVKMKEKGDIPEGYSVSREKKERFSLILESASTNQTSMYLCASSLDTNEQFFGPGTRLTVL.